The present T cell receptor beta chain was sequenced within a study of OX40 agonist ivuxolimab in advanced cancers. Study details: Patients were treated with ivuxolimab, an agonistic anti-OX40 (CD134) antibody. Prior therapy, whether anti-PD-1, anti-PD-L1 or anti-CTLA-4, was allowed, and about 40% had some. A partial response was reached by three patients: one with hepatocellular carcinoma and two with cutaneous melanoma.

Germline CDR1 reads MNHEY; CDR2 reads SMNVEV (reference sequence). This CDR3 has 13 amino acids. The germline V and J ends were trimmed by 5 bases and 7 bases, with 14 bases remaining between them. The assay was immunoSEQ multiplex PCR, and TCRdb's table has in-frame clones only and misses some. This table holds around 37,000 clones, approximately 80% found once. This clone was picked up one time. The cohort excluded patients with autoimmune disease history or systemic immunosuppression. Material: CD4+ or CD8+ T cells sorted from blood, obtained in a trial of the OX40 agonist ivuxolimab. The receptor was derived from an adult with an advanced solid tumor such as melanoma, head and neck, liver or kidney cancer. The chain couples TRBV27 to TRBJ1-2; weak D call: TRBD1 (6 bases). CDR3 amino acids: CASSNRAGRGYTF. The CDR3 coding sequence is TGTGCCAGCAGTAACAGGGCCGGGCGTGGCTACACCTTC.